These 32 T cell receptor beta chains were all obtained from the same sample, sequenced in a study of graft-versus-host responses after intestinal transplantation (dated by TCRdb to 2020 to 2023). Their specific antigens are unknown. The intended sense of this specimen's time point label: cells obtained before transplantation from donor or recipient. The library was prepared using the immunoSEQ multiplex PCR assay. TCRdb obtained this table from immuneACCESS and retained in-frame rearrangements with V and J assigned. These tables miss some clones; where compared with another copy, unresolved V genes account for less than half of the shortfall, and the remainder is unexplained. Recorded for this sample are tens of thousands of clones; roughly 90% of them occurred a single time. The biggest ten clones account for around 0.11% of the sample. The specimen was unstimulated CD4+ T cells sorted from spleen or lymph node cells, collected before intestinal transplant. These TCRs come from a human donor who received an intestinal transplant.

This clone has just one count. The CDR3 loop reads CASSKGGVGFQAFF. The CDR3 DNA follows: TGCGCCAGCAGCAAGGGAGGGGTGGGATTCCAAGCTTTCTTT. V gene TRBV5-1 combines with J gene TRBJ1-1, with a possible D match to TRBD1 (5 bases). Germline loops: CDR1 SGHRS, CDR2 YFSETQ. The CDR3 totals 14 residues. Between the trimmed V and J ends, which lost 4 bases and 9 bases, there was a span of 19 bases.

V and J are TRBV10-3 and TRBJ1-6; weak D call: TRBD1 (5 bases). V was cut by 8 bases and J by 9 bases, with 17 bases left in between. There are 14 residues in the CDR3. CDR1 and CDR2 (germline): ENHRY, SYGVKD. The CDR3 here is CAIWSPGISSPLHF. The CDR3 nucleotides are TGTGCCATCTGGTCTCCAGGGATAAGTTCACCCCTCCACTTT.

The gene calls are TRBV10-2 and TRBJ2-5; weak D call: TRBD2 (6 bases). Germline V lookup: CDR1 WSHSY, CDR2 SAAADI. V lost 0 bases and J lost 7, with 15 bases in between. This CDR3 region has 15 residues. The CDR3 region is CASSESNGGEGTQYF. CDR3 coding DNA: TGCGCCAGCAGTGAGTCGAATGGAGGGGAAGGGACCCAGTACTTC.

The gene calls are TRBV5-1 and TRBJ2-2; possible D gene TRBD1, 6 bases. The CDR3 totals 14 residues. The germline gives CDR1 SGHRS, CDR2 YFSETQ. V was cut by 10 bases and J by 0 bases, with 13 bases left in between. In nucleotides, the CDR3 is TGCGCCTTCCGGACAGATTCGAACACCGGGGAGCTGTTTTTT. Its translation is CAFRTDSNTGELFF.

The J gene is TRBJ1-2, the V gene TRBV11-2; no definite D call. This CDR3 has 13 residues. Trimming stripped 3 bases from V and 4 bases from J, with 9 bases between. CDR1 is SGHAT and CDR2 is FQNNGV in the germline V gene. CDR3 sequence (DNA): TGTGCCAGCAGCTTGAACAGACCCTATGGCTACACCTTC. Its translation: CASSLNRPYGYTF.

The chain employs TRBV10-3 and TRBJ1-1, with no clear D. The CDR3 runs 13 residues. Trimming stripped 1 base from V and 7 bases from J, with 10 bases between. Germline-derived CDR1 and CDR2 are ENHRY and SYGVKD. CDR3 nucleotide sequence: TGTGCCATCAGTGAGTTGAGCCCGGTTGAAGCTTTCTTT. This sequence encodes CAISELSPVEAFF.

This clone was recorded once. The chain joins TRBV6-1 to TRBJ1-5, with 8 bases matching TRBD1. The length of the CDR3 is 15 residues. Germline V gene lookup returns CDR1 MNHNS and CDR2 SASEGT. V lost 2 bases, J lost 2 bases, and 2 bases stayed unmatched. The CDR3 nucleotides are TGTGCCAGCAGTGAAACGACAGGGGGCAATCAGCCCCAGCATTTT. It encodes CASSETTGGNQPQHF.

The chain combines TRBV5-1 with TRBJ2-5, with 7 nucleotides matching TRBD2. Germline-derived CDR1 and CDR2 are SGHRS and YFSETQ. V lost 0 bases and J lost 5; bases outside the gene matches: 7. This CDR3 has 15 amino acids. CDR3 nucleotides: TGCGCCAGCAGCTTGGGAGTAGCGGGCTGGGAGACCCAGTACTTC. It encodes CASSLGVAGWETQYF.

The V and J genes are TRBV7-3 and TRBJ2-5, with a possible D match to TRBD1 (7 bases). Trimming took 1 base from V and 3 from J, leaving 9 bases between them. Germline V gene lookup returns CDR1 SGHTA and CDR2 FQGTGA. The CDR3 has 14 residues. The CDR3 DNA follows: TGTGCCAGCAGCTTAAGCGGGACAGAAGAGACCCAGTACTTC. Amino acid sequence: CASSLSGTEETQYF.

The chain carries TRBV18 and TRBJ1-2; no definite D call. Germline CDR1 KGHSH, CDR2 LQKENI. Between the trimmed V and J ends, which lost 6 bases and 10 bases, there was a span of 18 bases. The CDR3 loop spans 13 amino acids. The DNA for the CDR3 is TGTGCCAGCTCCCCAGGTGGCGAACGGGACTACACCTTC. Translated: CASSPGGERDYTF.

This clone was counted a single time. This sequence joins TRBV18 and TRBJ1-2; 8 bases fit TRBD1. The CDR3 loop spans 15 amino acids. The V gene's germline CDR1 is KGHSH and CDR2 LQKENI. J lost 2 bases, V lost 5 bases, and 7 bases had no gene match. The CDR3 sequence is CASSRDRTANYGYTF. In DNA form, the CDR3 reads TGTGCCAGCTCAAGGGACAGGACCGCGAACTATGGCTACACCTTC.

J is TRBJ1-2 and V is TRBV7-9; D may be TRBD1 (5 bases). Germline V gene sequence: CDR1 SEHNR, CDR2 FQNEAQ (reference sequence). CDR3 size: 12 residues. Trimming stripped 2 bases from V and 4 bases from J, with 5 bases between. For the CDR3, the DNA is TGTGCCAGCAGCTTACAGGGCTATGGCTACACCTTC. Encoded protein: CASSLQGYGYTF.

Comment on this clone: At one end the junction does not follow the germline gene, possibly because of a read error. The chain carries TRBV11-2 and TRBJ2-7; TRBD2 might be the D (6 bases). The germline CDR1 and CDR2 sequences are SGHAT and FQNNGV. The CDR3 spans 12 residues. CDR3 bases: TGTGCCAGCAGCTTAGATAGGGAGGTGCCGGGGTTC. Translation gives CASSLDREVPGF.

V is TRBV7-8 and J is TRBJ1-2; D possibly corresponds to TRBD1 (6 bases). Germline CDR1 SGHVS, CDR2 FQNEAQ. The CDR3 sequence is 13 residues long. Trimming pared 5 bases from V and 8 bases from J, leaving 15 bases between. The CDR3 DNA follows: TGTGCCAGCAGCCACAGGGACGGGAAGGGCTACACCTTC. This sequence encodes CASSHRDGKGYTF.

J is TRBJ1-1 and V is TRBV10-3; 7 bases fit TRBD1. CDR3 length equals 13 residues. V lost 11 bases to trimming and J lost 4 bases; unmatched junction nucleotides: 10. Per the germline V gene, CDR1 is ENHRY and CDR2 is SYGVKD. DNA of the CDR3: TGTGCCTCCAACACAGGGGCGGGCACTGAAGCTTTCTTT. Residues: CASNTGAGTEAFF.

V gene TRBV6-5 combines with J gene TRBJ1-1; D gene unclear. CDR1 is MNHEY and CDR2 is SVGAGI in the germline V gene. Trimming removed 4 bases at V and 4 bases at J, with 10 bases between. The CDR3 spans 13 residues. The CDR3 bases are TGTGCCAGCAGTTTGGTACAGTTCACTGAAGCTTTCTTT. Encoded protein: CASSLVQFTEAFF.

The chain recombines TRBV16 with TRBJ1-2; possible D gene TRBD1, 6 bases. The length of the CDR3 is 20 residues. Germline V CDR1 and CDR2: KGHSY, FQNENV. Trimming took off 1 base at V and 2 bases at J, with 26 bases between the two ends. The CDR3 DNA follows: TGTGCCAGCAGCCAATTCCCTTCTAGGACAGCTTCTTTGATGAACTATGGCTACACCTTC. Its translation: CASSQFPSRTASLMNYGYTF.

Regarding this clone: Other DNA sequences within the sample encode an identical CDR3. The rearrangement links TRBV29-1 to TRBJ2-3; tentatively, D is TRBD2 (6 bases). V lost 4 bases and J 1 base, leaving 6 bases between the germline ends. CDR3 size: 12 residues. Germline V gene data show CDR1 as SQVTM and CDR2 as ANQGSEA. DNA for the CDR3: TGCAGCGTTGGGGGGGGCACAGATACGCAGTATTTT. Protein product: CSVGGGTDTQYF.

The chain couples TRBV20-1 to TRBJ1-2; no clear D gene. This CDR3 has 10 amino acids. Trimming left V 6 bases short and J 3 bases short, with 5 bases between. Germline lookup yields CDR1 DFQATT and CDR2 SNEGSKA (reference sequence). For the CDR3, the DNA is TGCAGTGCCCGAGACTATGGCTACACCTTC. Translation: CSARDYGYTF.

The sample holds a few counts of this clone. The chain couples TRBV4-1 to TRBJ1-2; no definite D call. The CDR3 runs to 13 residues. Germline values: CDR1 MGHRA, CDR2 YSYEKL. V dropped 4 bases and J dropped 7 bases, with 13 bases sitting between them. CDR3 residues: CASSPTEDGGYTF. The DNA of the CDR3 is TGCGCCAGCAGCCCAACCGAGGATGGTGGCTACACCTTC.

This chain connects TRBV4-2 to TRBJ2-3; D is unclear. The CDR3 has 12 residues. Germline V gene sequence: CDR1 LGHNA, CDR2 YNFKEQ. Trimming shortened V by 4 bases and J by 4 bases, and 6 bases separated the two germline ends. The CDR3 protein is CASSPSADTQYF. The CDR3 nucleotides read TGTGCCAGCAGCCCCTCTGCAGATACGCAGTATTTT.

This clone was recorded once. The chain recombines TRBV27 with TRBJ2-7, with TRBD1 matching over 8 bases. Trimming at V came to 5 bases and at J to 3 bases, leaving 6 bases not matched to a gene. The CDR3 contains 14 residues. Germline-derived CDR1 and CDR2 are MNHEY and SMNVEV (reference sequence). CDR3 coding DNA: TGTGCCAGCAGTACAGGACAGGGAGGCTACGAGCAGTACTTC. Translating it yields CASSTGQGGYEQYF.

Here the CDR3 reads CASSFGAAEETQYF. The CDR3 coding sequence is TGCGCCAGCAGCTTTGGGGCGGCCGAAGAGACCCAGTACTTC. The chain joins TRBV5-1 to TRBJ2-5; tentatively, D is TRBD1 (5 bases). CDR1 and CDR2 (germline): SGHRS, YFSETQ. Trimming removed 2 bases from V and 3 bases from J, with 11 bases in between. This CDR3 has 14 residues.

This rearrangement joins TRBV27 to TRBJ1-2; D is perhaps TRBD1 (6 bases). Germline-derived CDR1 and CDR2 are MNHEY and SMNVEV (reference sequence). V lost 5 bases, J lost 1 base, and 11 bases lay in between. The length of the CDR3 is 14 residues. CDR3 nucleotides: TGTGCCAGCAGTGGACAGATGGGTAACTATGGCTACACCTTC. Translation: CASSGQMGNYGYTF.

The CDR3 sequence: CASSLKGFGARELFF. The CDR3 bases are TGTGCCAGCAGCTTAAAAGGATTTGGGGCCCGGGAGCTGTTTTTT. This sequence joins TRBV7-9 and TRBJ2-2; perhaps TRBD1 as D (5 bases). From germline, CDR1 is SEHNR and CDR2 FQNEAQ (reference sequence). The CDR3 loop spans 15 amino acids. V was shortened by 2 bases and J by 9 bases, with 16 bases between the two germline ends.

The chain recombines TRBV2 with TRBJ1-4, with 9 bases fitting TRBD1. This CDR3 has 14 amino acids. J lost 7 bases, V lost 1 base, and 1 base had no gene match. Per the germline V gene, CDR1 is SNHLY and CDR2 is FYNNEI. The CDR3 DNA reads as TGTGCCAGCAGTGAAGAGGGACAGGGTGAAAAACTGTTTTTT. This sequence encodes CASSEEGQGEKLFF.

This sequence joins TRBV6-5 and TRBJ2-7; 8 bases align to TRBD2. Losses at the gene ends were 5 bases for V and 4 bases for J; bases not matched to a gene: 7. The CDR3 sequence is 14 residues long. Germline lookup yields CDR1 MNHEY and CDR2 SVGAGI. The CDR3 nucleotides read TGTGCCAGCAGTCCCCCGGGGGGGGTGTACGAGCAGTACTTC. It is translated as CASSPPGGVYEQYF.

This sequence joins TRBV9 and TRBJ2-1; possibly TRBD2 for D (6 bases). CDR3 size: 16 residues. V lost 1 base to trimming and J lost 6 bases, with 17 bases between them. Per germline, CDR1 SGDLS and CDR2 YYNGEE. The CDR3 DNA is TGTGCCAGCAGCGTAATAGGAGGGGCCCTGGGCAATGAGCAGTTCTTC. Its translation: CASSVIGGALGNEQFF.

This chain connects TRBV6-5 to TRBJ2-3; the match to TRBD2 covers 12 bases. The CDR3 consists of 13 residues. Germline-derived CDR1 and CDR2 are MNHEY and SVGAGI. Trimming took 7 bases from V and 5 from J; bases not matched to a gene: 1. The CDR3 nucleotides read TGTGCCAGCAAACTAGCGGGGGGAGATACGCAGTATTTT. It translates to CASKLAGGDTQYF.

The chain is built from TRBV5-4 and TRBJ1-5; no definite D call. V gave up 4 bases and J gave up 5 bases, with 7 bases separating them. Per the germline V gene, CDR1 is SGHNT and CDR2 is YYREEE (reference sequence). The CDR3 contains 12 residues. The DNA for the CDR3 is TGTGCCAGCAGCGCCCCAGATCAGCCCCAGCATTTT. Its protein product is CASSAPDQPQHF.

V and J are TRBV5-1 and TRBJ2-4, with 8 bases lining up with TRBD1. The germline CDR1 and CDR2 sequences are SGHRS and YFSETQ. With V trimmed by 3 bases and J by 1 base, 9 bases remained unmatched. This CDR3 has 17 residues. The CDR3 reads CASSSVPGQVAKNIQYF. The DNA for the CDR3 is TGCGCCAGCAGCTCAGTCCCGGGACAGGTGGCCAAAAACATTCAGTACTTC.

This clone turned up a few times. V gene TRBV9 combines with J gene TRBJ1-1; 9 positions agree with TRBD1. V shed 4 bases, J shed 0 bases, and the junction held 7 bases outside the gene matches. The CDR3 is 16 amino acids. Germline-derived CDR1 and CDR2 are SGDLS and YYNGEE. In nucleotides, the CDR3 is TGTGCCAGCAGCTTGGGACAGGGATTAGTGAACACTGAAGCTTTCTTT. The encoded protein is CASSLGQGLVNTEAFF.